These 25 T cell receptor beta chains were all obtained from the same sample, sequenced in a study of cytomegalovirus exposure and HLA in healthy donors. This PCR relied on a set of 60 Vbeta primers and 13 Jbeta primers. Profiled with immunoSEQ multiplex PCR; TCRdb holds only in-frame clones, not every one. The data show about 160,000 clones, with more than 70% seen just once and about 1.5% held by the top ten. Sequenced sample: PBMCs. These receptors were collected from a male donor in good health and CMV-seronegative.

The V call is TRBV6-1, the J call TRBJ1-2, with D possibly matching TRBD1 (5 bases). This CDR3 comprises 15 residues. V was pared by 0 bases and J by 8 bases, with 16 bases between. From germline, CDR1 is MNHNS and CDR2 SASEGT. CDR3 loop: CASSEAAAGPGGYTF. The CDR3 DNA follows: TGTGCCAGCAGTGAAGCGGCGGCCGGCCCAGGGGGCTACACCTTC.

A few counts support this clone. The genes are TRBV27 and TRBJ2-3; 9 positions match TRBD1. The germline V gene encodes CDR1 MNHEY and CDR2 SMNVEV (reference sequence). Germline trimming cut 4 bases from V and 5 bases from J; bases unmatched to any gene: 7. This CDR3 contains 15 residues. The CDR3, as DNA: TGTGCCAGCAGTTCACCGGGACAGGGAGTAGATACGCAGTATTTT. Protein: CASSSPGQGVDTQYF.

CDR3 residues: CASSLRSVTRSIYGYTF. CDR3 DNA: TGTGCCAGCAGCTTGAGAAGTGTGACACGCTCCATCTATGGCTACACCTTC. The chain is built from TRBV5-6 and TRBJ1-2; D ambiguous. Trimming took 1 base from V and 4 from J, leaving 20 bases between them. The CDR3 spans 17 residues. In germline, CDR1 is SGHDT, CDR2 YYEEEE.

The chain uses TRBV6-5 and TRBJ1-1, with D hard to call. The V and J ends lost 0 bases and 1 base respectively, with 9 bases between them. CDR3 length equals 15 residues. Germline CDR1 is MNHEY and CDR2 is SVGAGI. The CDR3 DNA reads TGTGCCAGCAGTTACTCTGGTCGAGCGAACACTGAAGCTTTCTTT. Translating it yields CASSYSGRANTEAFF.

The chain carries TRBV9 and TRBJ2-5, with D perhaps matching TRBD2 (6 bases). V was shortened by 2 bases and J by 5 bases, with 19 bases between the two germline ends. Per germline, CDR1 SGDLS and CDR2 YYNGEE. The CDR3 has 16 amino acids. CDR3 sequence reads: CASSVGGRRDRETQYF. In DNA, the CDR3 is TGTGCCAGCAGCGTCGGAGGGCGGCGGGATCGCGAGACCCAGTACTTC.

The J gene is TRBJ2-3, the V gene TRBV5-1, with D maybe TRBD2 (5 bases). Trimming shortened V by 5 bases and J by 1 base, and 11 bases separated the two germline ends. CDR3 size: 14 residues. Germline V gene lookup returns CDR1 SGHRS and CDR2 YFSETQ. The CDR3 coding sequence is TGCGCCAGCAGGGAAGATAGCGGCACAGATACGCAGTATTTT. Its translation is CASREDSGTDTQYF.

The genes are TRBV7-3 and TRBJ2-5; the match to TRBD2 covers 7 bases. The CDR3 sequence is 14 residues long. Germline lookup yields CDR1 SGHTA and CDR2 FQGTGA. V shed 6 bases, J shed 1 base, and the junction held 5 bases outside the gene matches. CDR3 sequence: CASSLGGFQETQYF. The DNA of the CDR3 is TGTGCCAGCAGTTTGGGGGGGTTCCAAGAGACCCAGTACTTC. Full variable domain (missing parts from reference TRBV7-3 and TRBJ2-5): GAGVSQTPSNKVTEKGKYVELRCDPISGHTALYWYRQSLGQGPEFLIYFQGTGAADDSGLPNDRFFAVRPEGSVSTLKIQRTERGDSAVYLCASSLGGFQETQYFGPGTRLLVL.

V gene TRBV6-5 combines with J gene TRBJ2-7, with D possibly TRBD2 on 5 matching bases. Trimming pared 4 bases from V and 5 bases from J, leaving 18 bases between. CDR1 MNHEY and CDR2 SVGAGI come from the germline V gene. CDR3 length: 15 amino acids. The CDR3 sequence is CASSSPSGPRDEQYF. In nucleotides, the CDR3 is TGTGCCAGCAGTTCCCCAAGCGGCCCTCGGGACGAGCAGTACTTC.

This chain joins TRBV21-1 and TRBJ2-7; no check of the table's D call, TRBD2, against the DNA was made. TRBV21-1 is recorded as a pseudogene. The CDR3 loop spans 15 amino acids. CDR3 sequence reads: CASSKAPGGSYEQYF. Written as DNA, the CDR3 is TGTGCCAGCAGCAAGGCCCCAGGCGGGTCCTACGAGCAGTACTTC.

The chain is built from TRBV9 and TRBJ1-4, with 7 nucleotides matching TRBD1. V lost 4 bases and J lost 6; bases outside the gene matches: 6. This CDR3 region has 14 residues. Germline loops: CDR1 SGDLS, CDR2 YYNGEE. In DNA form, the CDR3 reads TGTGCCAGCAGCCCCCGACAGGGTTATGAAAAACTGTTTTTT. It specifies CASSPRQGYEKLFF.

The gene calls are TRBV6-5 and TRBJ2-5; no clear D gene. The CDR3 extends over 11 amino acids. Trimming took 5 bases from V and 5 from J, leaving 6 bases between them. In germline, CDR1 is MNHEY, CDR2 SVGAGI. As DNA, the CDR3 is TGTGCCAGCAGTCAGTACGAGACCCAGTACTTC. It translates to CASSQYETQYF.

The chain employs TRBV7-9 and TRBJ1-4, with TRBD1 matching over 7 bases. The CDR3 has 14 residues. Per the germline V gene, CDR1 is SEHNR and CDR2 is FQNEAQ (reference sequence). J was trimmed by 8 bases and V by 5 bases; bases with no gene match: 8. CDR3 sequence reads: CASSEGGSGEKLFF. CDR3 nucleotides: TGTGCCAGCAGCGAAGGGGGCTCCGGAGAAAAACTGTTTTTT.

Notes on this clone: Relative to the germline gene, one junction end is altered; a read error may explain this. This chain connects TRBV5-6 to TRBJ1-1; TRBD1 is a possible D gene (6 bases). The length of the CDR3 is 13 residues. Germline loops: CDR1 SGHDT, CDR2 YYEEEE. DNA for the CDR3: TGTGCCAGCAGCTCCGCGCAGGGGCCCAGGACCATCTTT. Its protein is CASSSAQGPRTIF.

This sequence joins TRBV21-1 and TRBJ2-2; TRBD2, as called in the table, went unchecked against the DNA. TRBV21-1 is a pseudogene. The CDR3 loop spans 18 amino acids. CDR3 loop: CASSDSGTPMCCTGELFF. The CDR3, as DNA: TGTGCCAGCAGCGACTCCGGGACTCCGATGTGTTGCACCGGGGAGCTGTTTTTT.

The rearrangement uses TRBV27 and TRBJ2-7; TRBD2 agrees at 9 bases. V lost 2 bases and J lost 5; bases outside the gene matches: 7. The CDR3 has 15 residues. The germline gives CDR1 MNHEY, CDR2 SMNVEV (reference sequence). The CDR3 protein is CASSLGLAGINEQYF. The CDR3 nucleotides read TGTGCCAGCAGTTTAGGGCTAGCGGGAATCAACGAGCAGTACTTC.

The genes are TRBV9 and TRBJ2-3; 7 nucleotides line up with TRBD2. Germline V gene sequence: CDR1 SGDLS, CDR2 YYNGEE. Unmatched junction bases numbered 2, after V lost 1 base and J lost 0 bases. CDR3 size: 15 residues. In DNA, the CDR3 is TGTGCCAGCAGCGTAAGCGGGACTAGCACAGATACGCAGTATTTT. Its protein is CASSVSGTSTDTQYF.

The chain combines TRBV29-1 with TRBJ1-1, with D uncertain. The V gene's germline CDR1 is SQVTM and CDR2 ANQGSEA. The CDR3 totals 14 residues. The V gene lost 5 bases and the J gene lost 5 bases, with 18 bases spanning the gap. The CDR3, as DNA: TGCAGCGTTCTATATGAGGGAAAGAGGACTGAAGCTTTCTTT. This translates into CSVLYEGKRTEAFF.

CDR3 region: CASSVDINQPQHF. The CDR3 DNA follows: TGTGCCAGCAGCGTAGACATAAATCAGCCCCAGCATTTT. This chain connects TRBV9 to TRBJ1-5; D gene uncertain. From germline, CDR1 is SGDLS and CDR2 YYNGEE. V lost 0 bases and J 4 bases, leaving 5 bases between the germline ends. This CDR3 region has 13 residues.

The gene calls are TRBV5-1 and TRBJ1-1, with D possibly TRBD1 on 6 matching bases. The CDR3 consists of 15 residues. The V gene lost 0 bases and the J gene lost 4 bases, with 13 bases spanning the gap. CDR1 and CDR2 from the germline V gene are SGHRS and YFSETQ. This CDR3 is CASSLGALQGTEAFF. The CDR3 bases are TGCGCCAGCAGCTTGGGAGCACTACAGGGCACTGAAGCTTTCTTT.

The chain recombines TRBV12-5 with TRBJ2-3; 8 bases are shared with TRBD1. Germline values: CDR1 LGHNT, CDR2 FRNRAP. The CDR3 runs 15 residues. J lost 2 bases, V lost 6 bases, and 7 bases had no gene match. The CDR3 DNA is TGTGCTAGTGGCCCGGGACAGGCATACACAGATACGCAGTATTTT. This encodes CASGPGQAYTDTQYF.

The chain is built from TRBV29-1 and TRBJ1-2; D not resolved. Looked up from germline, CDR1 is SQVTM and CDR2 is ANQGSEA. Trimming pared 3 bases from V and 4 bases from J, leaving 15 bases between. The CDR3 extends over 14 amino acids. The CDR3 region has the DNA TGCAGCGTTGACCGCGCGGTGGGTGGCTATGGCTACACCTTC. This codes for CSVDRAVGGYGYTF. The complete variable domain, with remaining parts taken from reference TRBV29-1 and TRBJ1-2, reads SAVISQKPSRDICQRGTSLTIQCQVDSQVTMMFWYRQQPGQSLTLIATANQGSEATYESGFVIDKFPISRPNLTFSTLTVSNMSPEDSSIYLCSVDRAVGGYGYTFGSGTRLTVV.

This clone occurred once. The V call is TRBV5-1, the J call TRBJ2-3, with 12 nucleotides matching TRBD2. The CDR3 loop spans 18 amino acids. Germline trimming cut 3 bases from V and 1 base from J; bases unmatched to any gene: 9. Germline CDR1 reads SGHRS; CDR2 reads YFSETQ. The chain's CDR3 is CASSSSSGGAQRTDTQYF. DNA for the CDR3: TGCGCCAGCAGCTCATCTAGCGGGGGGGCCCAACGCACAGATACGCAGTATTTT.

The V gene is TRBV9, the J gene TRBJ1-4; 9 bases fit TRBD1. CDR3 size: 15 residues. V lost 4 bases, J lost 3 bases, and 4 bases stayed unmatched. Germline CDR1 and CDR2: SGDLS and YYNGEE. Written as DNA, the CDR3 is TGTGCCAGCAGCCCGGACAGGGGAGCTAATGAAAAACTGTTTTTT. This encodes CASSPDRGANEKLFF.

In this sample, this clone turned up a few times. J is TRBJ1-2 and V is TRBV5-1; a weak D match, TRBD1 (6 bases). Germline loops: CDR1 SGHRS, CDR2 YFSETQ. The ends were cut back, 8 bases at V and 4 bases at J, with 18 bases in the middle. This CDR3 region has 14 residues. CDR3 amino acids: CASSTGRVGYGYTF. DNA for the CDR3: TGCGCCAGTTCAACAGGGCGCGTAGGCTATGGCTACACCTTC.

The gene calls are TRBV19 and TRBJ1-6; D unresolved. This CDR3 is 11 amino acids long. CDR1 LNHDA and CDR2 SQIVND come from the germline V gene (reference sequence). Trimming removed 5 bases from V and 9 bases from J, with 5 bases in between. CDR3 amino acids: CASSGGSPLHF. CDR3 nucleotide sequence: TGTGCCAGTAGTGGAGGTTCACCCCTCCACTTT.